The 24 T cell receptor beta chains presented below share a single source sample, sequenced in a study of T-cell memory formation after mild COVID-19. TCRdb reprocessed the 5' RACE reads with MiXCR, giving one entry per CDR3 protein. The repertoire has 500,000 to 600,000 distinct CDR3 sequences, approximately 19% of them found once; the top ten carry 12%. Sequencing used PBMCs or a T cell subset sorted from them (not recorded which). The origin of the receptors is an adult woman who had mild COVID-19 (a few samples of this study predate the infection). Cell type and time point are not known.

This clonotype was counted only a few times. This chain uses TRBV20-1 with TRBJ1-1, with D unresolved. V was shortened by 2 bases and J by 4 bases, with 17 bases between the two germline ends. CDR3 size: 15 residues. Germline CDR1 is DFQATT and CDR2 is SNEGSKA (reference sequence). The CDR3 reads CSARQRAGLGTEAFF. The DNA for the CDR3 is TGCAGTGCTAGACAAAGGGCGGGGTTGGGCACTGAAGCTTTCTTT.

The V and J genes are TRBV9 and TRBJ2-1; maybe TRBD2 (6 bases). The CDR3 has 15 residues. Germline V gives CDR1 SGDLS, CDR2 YYNGEE. Trimming stripped 4 bases from V and 6 bases from J, with 17 bases between. CDR3 in DNA: TGTGCCAGCAGCACCCACGGGACTTTGACCAATGAGCAGTTCTTC. This codes for CASSTHGTLTNEQFF.

This chain connects TRBV12-3 or TRBV12-4 to TRBJ1-5, with a weak D call TRBD1 (5 bases). V was shortened by 3 bases and J by 3 bases, with 9 bases between the two germline ends. The CDR3 has 14 amino acids. The CDR3 spells CASSFLGANQPQHF. CDR3 sequence (DNA): TGTGCCAGCAGTTTCCTCGGGGCCAATCAGCCCCAGCATTTT.

This clonotype turned up a few times. This sequence joins TRBV6-2 or TRBV6-3 and TRBJ1-1; D unresolved. The ends were cut back, 2 bases at V and 3 bases at J, with 25 bases in the middle. The CDR3 consists of 19 residues. In germline, CDR1 is MNHEY, CDR2 SVGEGT. For the CDR3, the DNA is TGTGCCAGCAGTTACATAGGGTTGAGTAGTCCTGCGGCCGACACTGAAGCTTTCTTT. It encodes CASSYIGLSSPAADTEAFF.

The chain has TRBV18 and TRBJ2-2; 9 bases match TRBD2. V dropped 4 bases and J dropped 0; count of bases not matched to a gene: 6. The CDR3 spans 17 residues. Germline-derived CDR1 and CDR2 are KGHSH and LQKENI. CDR3 in amino acids: CASSLRLAGSNTGELFF. The CDR3 bases are TGTGCCAGCTCACTAAGGCTAGCGGGATCGAACACCGGGGAGCTGTTTTTT.

This clonotype was counted between two and nine times. The chain recombines TRBV7-2 with TRBJ1-2; no definite D call. CDR1 and CDR2 from the germline V gene are SGHTA and FQGNSA. The length of the CDR3 is 15 residues. V was shortened by 5 bases and J by 4 bases, with 17 bases between the two germline ends. The CDR3, as DNA: TGTGCCAGCAGCCCCAGGCAGGTGCGGGGCTATGGCTACACCTTC. It is translated as CASSPRQVRGYGYTF.

The V call is TRBV6-5, the J call TRBJ2-1; D is ambiguous. The V gene lost 4 bases and the J gene lost 9 bases, with 10 bases spanning the gap. The CDR3 length is 12 residues. The germline V gene has CDR1 MNHEY and CDR2 SVGAGI. CDR3 sequence (DNA): TGTGCCAGCAGTTCCGTAGTGACTGAGCAGTTCTTC. This encodes CASSSVVTEQFF.

The chain is built from TRBV7-9 and TRBJ2-2, with D perhaps being TRBD1 or TRBD2 (5 bases each). Trimming removed 5 bases at V and 1 base at J, with 14 bases between. The CDR3 is 16 amino acids. Germline CDR1 reads SEHNR; CDR2 reads FQNEAQ (reference sequence). CDR3 region: CASSPGDGLNTGELFF. The CDR3 coding sequence is TGTGCCAGCAGCCCTGGGGACGGACTGAACACCGGGGAGCTGTTTTTT.

V is TRBV30 and J is TRBJ1-6; D not certain. The V end lost 0 bases, the J end lost 8 bases, and 11 bases lay between the germline ends. The CDR3 contains 14 residues. Germline V gene sequence: CDR1 GTSNPN, CDR2 SVGIG (reference sequence). The CDR3 sequence is CAWSVLTDYSPLHF. CDR3 sequence (DNA): TGTGCCTGGAGTGTACTGACGGATTATTCACCCCTCCACTTT.

This chain links TRBV5-1 with TRBJ2-7, with 14 bases aligning to TRBD2. The CDR3 loop spans 16 amino acids. The germline V gene has CDR1 SGHRS and CDR2 YFSETQ. With V trimmed by 4 bases and J by 5 bases, 8 bases remained unmatched. The CDR3, as DNA: TGCGCCAGCAGCCTGGGACTAGCGGGAGCAGACGACGAGCAGTACTTC. Residues: CASSLGLAGADDEQYF.

This chain links TRBV25-1 with TRBJ1-5; D unresolved. The CDR3 runs to 12 residues. The germline CDR1 and CDR2 sequences are MGHDK and SYGVNS. Trimming removed 10 bases from V and 1 base from J, with 8 bases in between. In DNA form, the CDR3 reads TGTGCCACTGGAGAGAGCAATCAGCCCCAGCATTTT. Translating it yields CATGESNQPQHF.

The V gene is TRBV12-3 or TRBV12-4, the J gene TRBJ1-1, with no clear D. Trimming took off 7 bases at V and 3 bases at J, with 9 bases between the two ends. This CDR3 contains 12 residues. CDR3 protein: CASTRFDTEAFF. The CDR3 coding sequence is TGTGCCAGCACCCGTTTTGACACTGAAGCTTTCTTT.

Only a few counts were recorded for this clonotype. V is TRBV5-1 and J is TRBJ1-1; D call uncertain. The V end lost 4 bases, the J end lost 10 bases, and 17 bases lay between the germline ends. The germline CDR1 and CDR2 sequences are SGHRS and YFSETQ. The CDR3 consists of 13 residues. The CDR3 bases are TGCGCCAGCAGCCCGGACTGGCGGGCCGGAGCTTTCTTT. It codes for CASSPDWRAGAFF.

A few counts support this clonotype. The chain recombines TRBV24-1 with TRBJ2-2; a weak D match, TRBD1 (5 bases). V was cut by 2 bases and J by 3 bases, with 12 bases left in between. The CDR3 has 16 residues. The V gene's germline CDR1 is KGHDR and CDR2 SFDVKD. DNA for the CDR3: TGTGCCACCAGTGATTCGCCAGGGCTAGACACCGGGGAGCTGTTTTTT. This encodes CATSDSPGLDTGELFF.

This clonotype was detected only a few times. This chain links TRBV18 with TRBJ2-1; 8 bases fit TRBD1. The CDR3 runs 15 residues. CDR1 and CDR2 from the germline V gene are KGHSH and LQKENI. V lost 2 bases and J lost 8; bases outside the gene matches: 8. The CDR3 loop reads CASSPRQGADYEQFF. DNA for the CDR3: TGTGCCAGCTCACCAAGGCAGGGGGCTGACTATGAGCAGTTCTTC. The full variable domain, in which reference TRBV18 and TRBJ2-1 provide the parts outside the CDR3, is NAGVMQNPRHLVRRRGQEARLRCSPMKGHSHVYWYRQLPEEGLKFMVYLQKENIIDESGMPKERFSAEFPKEGPSILRIQQVVRGDSAAYFCASSPRQGADYEQFFGPGTRLTVL.

This clonotype was seen more than once but under ten times. The V call is TRBV11-2, the J call TRBJ2-5; TRBD1 matches at 9 bases. The CDR3 is 16 residues long. Trimming cost V 5 bases and J 7 bases; bases outside gene matches: 14. Germline V gene lookup returns CDR1 SGHAT and CDR2 FQNNGV. CDR3 loop: CASSPLTGGFSRTQYF. The CDR3 region has the DNA TGTGCCAGCAGCCCCCTGACAGGGGGTTTCAGTAGGACCCAGTACTTC.

A few counts support this clonotype. This chain connects TRBV2 to TRBJ1-2, with D possibly matching TRBD1 (6 bases). V lost 8 bases to trimming and J lost 4 bases, with 17 bases between them. The CDR3 is 14 residues long. Germline loops: CDR1 SNHLY, CDR2 FYNNEI. CDR3 in DNA: TGTGCCAGCTTCGAGGACAGTACATTCTATGGCTACACCTTC. Its translation: CASFEDSTFYGYTF.

The chain joins TRBV12-3 or TRBV12-4 to TRBJ2-7, with 12 bases identical to TRBD1. Trimming took 5 bases from V and 5 from J; bases not matched to a gene: 4. CDR3 length: 14 residues. CDR3 bases: TGTGCCAGCAGTACCGGGACAGGGGGCGACGAGCAGTACTTC. Protein product: CASSTGTGGDEQYF.

This clonotype was counted many times. This chain joins TRBV18 and TRBJ2-5; 7 bases align to TRBD1. V trimming: 8 bases; J trimming: 2 bases; junction bases outside the gene matches: 5. Germline CDR1 reads KGHSH; CDR2 reads LQKENI. The CDR3 has 13 residues. The CDR3 DNA is TGTGCCAGCAGCTCGGGACAGCAAGAGACCCAGTACTTC. As protein: CASSSGQQETQYF.

This clonotype was recorded at least ten times. The chain is built from TRBV21-1 and TRBJ2-7. TRBV21-1 is marked as a pseudogene. The CDR3 totals 14 residues. In nucleotides, the CDR3 is TGTGCCAGCAGCACCCCAGGGAGACTCTACGAGCAGTACTTC. Amino acid sequence: CASSTPGRLYEQYF.

This clonotype has at least ten counts. For the CDR3, the DNA is TGTGCCATCAGTGGGCAGGACTCCTATATGGAGCAGTACTTC. This translates into CAISGQDSYMEQYF. The chain links TRBV10-3 to TRBJ2-7; D possibly corresponds to TRBD2 (5 bases). CDR1 is ENHRY and CDR2 is SYGVKD in the germline V gene. The V end lost 4 bases, the J end lost 7 bases, and 17 bases lay between the germline ends. The CDR3 runs 14 residues.

The sample holds a few counts of this clonotype. The gene calls are TRBV21-1 and TRBJ2-2; TRBD2 is taken as the D call from the table, unchecked against the DNA. TRBV21-1 is a listed pseudogene. There are 16 residues in the CDR3. Here the CDR3 DNA reads TGTGCCAGCAGCAAAGGGCTGGGAGAAACCGACGGGGAGCTGTTTTTT. It is translated as CASSKGLGETDGELFF.

The chain combines TRBV5-1 with TRBJ1-2; D perhaps matches TRBD1 (6 bases). Germline-derived CDR1 and CDR2 are SGHRS and YFSETQ. The CDR3 totals 15 residues. V was cut by 0 bases and J by 4 bases, with 13 bases left in between. In DNA, the CDR3 is TGCGCCAGCAGCTTGGGAGTTCAGGGGAGCTATGGCTACACCTTC. This encodes CASSLGVQGSYGYTF. Full variable domain (rest looked up from reference TRBV5-1 and TRBJ1-2): KAGVTQTPRYLIKTRGQQVTLSCSPISGHRSVSWYQQTPGQGLQFLFEYFSETQRNKGNFPGRFSGRQFSNSRSEMNVSTLELGDSALYLCASSLGVQGSYGYTFGSGTRLTVV.

This rearrangement joins TRBV3-1 to TRBJ2-3; TRBD2 matches 13 bases. J was trimmed by 2 bases and V by 2 bases; bases with no gene match: 10. CDR1 and CDR2 from the germline V gene are LGHDT and YNNKEL (reference sequence). The CDR3 has 19 residues. CDR3 coding DNA: TGTGCCAGCAGCCAACTCGGGACTAGCGGGAAGAAGAACACAGATACGCAGTATTTT. Translating it yields CASSQLGTSGKKNTDTQYF.